The 14 T cell receptor beta chains in this list originate from one sample, sequenced in a study of blood T cell repertoires in COVID-19 (dated by TCRdb to 2018 to 2021). Library prep was done by the immunoSEQ multiplex PCR assay. Drawn from immuneACCESS, this table holds only the in-frame rearrangements with V and J called that TCRdb kept. Clones are partly lost; checked studies trace under half to an unresolved V gene and leave the rest unexplained. The sample table holds some 210,000 clones, of which roughly 81% were seen once. Jointly, the top ten make up 5.1% of the sample. The sample was peripheral blood. The receptor set was obtained from a woman between 65 and 79 years old with active or convalescent COVID-19.

Worth noting for this clone: Other DNA sequences in this sample translate to the same CDR3. V is TRBV5-1 and J is TRBJ2-1; 11 positions agree with TRBD1. With V trimmed by 6 bases and J by 3 bases, 5 bases remained unmatched. Germline assignment: CDR1 SGHRS and CDR2 YFSETQ. CDR3 size: 15 residues. CDR3 sequence: CASIPGTGGYNEQFF. CDR3 in DNA: TGCGCCAGCATTCCCGGGACAGGGGGCTACAATGAGCAGTTCTTC. The full variable domain, in which reference TRBV5-1 and TRBJ2-1 provide the parts outside the CDR3, is KAGVTQTPRYLIKTRGQQVTLSCSPISGHRSVSWYQQTPGQGLQFLFEYFSETQRNKGNFPGRFSGRQFSNSRSEMNVSTLELGDSALYLCASIPGTGGYNEQFFGPGTRLTVL.

The chain carries TRBV7-9 and TRBJ1-2; 12 bases match TRBD1. The junction had 10 bases not matched to a gene; V was cut back by 2 bases and J by 0 bases. The CDR3 runs to 19 residues. Looked up from germline, CDR1 is SEHNR and CDR2 is FQNEAQ (reference sequence). CDR3 region: CASSLPKEGQGAPNYGYTF. CDR3 sequence (DNA): TGTGCCAGCAGCTTACCTAAGGAGGGACAGGGGGCTCCTAACTATGGCTACACCTTC.

This sequence joins TRBV5-6 and TRBJ2-2, with TRBD2 identical over 7 bases. V dropped 1 base and J dropped 2; count of bases not matched to a gene: 5. There are 16 residues in the CDR3. The V gene's germline CDR1 is SGHDT and CDR2 YYEEEE. The CDR3 DNA reads TGTGCCAGCAGCTTGCAGCTAGCGGATAACACCGGGGAGCTGTTTTTT. Amino acids: CASSLQLADNTGELFF.

This clone was picked up a small number of times. The V call is TRBV7-9, the J call TRBJ2-5, with 10 bases lining up with TRBD2. V dropped 5 bases and J dropped 4; count of bases not matched to a gene: 7. Looked up from germline, CDR1 is SEHNR and CDR2 is FQNEAQ (reference sequence). The CDR3 contains 15 residues. CDR3 nucleotides: TGTGCCAGCAGCCCCAAAGCGGGAGGGATAGAGACCCAGTACTTC. It translates to CASSPKAGGIETQYF.

The chain carries TRBV6-5 and TRBJ2-5, with TRBD1 identical over 7 bases. There are 13 residues in the CDR3. J lost 7 bases, V lost 5 bases, and 7 bases had no gene match. The germline CDR1 and CDR2 sequences are MNHEY and SVGAGI. The CDR3 coding sequence is TGTGCCAGCAGTCTAGGGGGCGCGGGGACCCAGTACTTC. Amino acid sequence: CASSLGGAGTQYF.

This chain links TRBV5-1 with TRBJ2-5; TRBD1 matches 8 bases. Germline CDR1 SGHRS, CDR2 YFSETQ. V shed 1 base and J 3 bases; nucleotides not matched to a gene: 5. The CDR3 has 15 amino acids. The CDR3: CASSLSGQGEETQYF. CDR3 DNA: TGCGCCAGCAGCTTGTCAGGACAGGGTGAAGAGACCCAGTACTTC.

In its sample, this clone was seen once. This chain links TRBV29-1 with TRBJ1-1, with 7 bases that match TRBD1. Trimming removed 5 bases from V and 1 base from J; junction bases left unmatched: 7. The germline CDR1 and CDR2 sequences are SQVTM and ANQGSEA. The CDR3 is made up of 14 amino acids. The CDR3 nucleotides read TGCAGCGTTCCCACTCAGGGGGGGAACACTGAAGCTTTCTTT. Its protein is CSVPTQGGNTEAFF.

This rearrangement joins TRBV12-3 or TRBV12-4 to TRBJ2-2, with D perhaps TRBD2 (6 bases). The CDR3 is 13 residues long. V was pared by 9 bases and J by 4 bases, with 12 bases between. The CDR3 coding sequence is TGTGCCAGTATGGGGCGGGGCACCGGGGAGCTGTTTTTT. This gives the protein CASMGRGTGELFF.

This sequence joins TRBV27 and TRBJ2-2; 7 bases line up with TRBD1. Germline lookup yields CDR1 MNHEY and CDR2 SMNVEV (reference sequence). The junction had 10 bases not matched to a gene; V was cut back by 5 bases and J by 1 base. The CDR3 runs to 17 residues. This CDR3 reads CASSRRVWTGNTGELFF. In DNA form, the CDR3 reads TGTGCCAGCAGTCGCCGGGTGTGGACAGGGAACACCGGGGAGCTGTTTTTT.

This clone has a handful of counts. The chain is built from TRBV6-5 and TRBJ2-7; 7 bases align to TRBD1. Germline CDR1 is MNHEY and CDR2 is SVGAGI. V shed 7 bases, J shed 0 bases, and the junction held 9 bases outside the gene matches. This CDR3 is built from 15 residues. CDR3 DNA: TGTGCCAGCAATAAACAGGGGCTCCACTCCTACGAGCAGTACTTC. Its protein is CASNKQGLHSYEQYF.

This chain joins TRBV18 and TRBJ1-3; D possibly corresponds to TRBD1 (6 bases). Trimming shortened V by 6 bases and J by 8 bases, and 17 bases separated the two germline ends. Germline V gene sequence: CDR1 KGHSH, CDR2 LQKENI. This CDR3 is built from 14 residues. The CDR3 coding sequence is TGTGCCAGCTCGGCGAACCAGGGGAGGGACACCATATATTTT. Amino acids: CASSANQGRDTIYF.

V gene TRBV14 combines with J gene TRBJ2-1, with 10 bases lining up with TRBD1. Germline lookup yields CDR1 SGHDN and CDR2 FVKESK. The CDR3 is 16 residues long. V was pared by 3 bases and J by 8 bases, with 10 bases of the junction left unmatched. CDR3 DNA sequence: TGTGCCAGCAGCCACCGACAGGGGGCGCTTGTTGATGAGCAGTTCTTC. This translates into CASSHRQGALVDEQFF.

Notes on this clone: A single base separates this from a much larger clone, so it may be a read error. This rearrangement joins TRBV5-4 to TRBJ1-1, with unresolved D. The germline V gene encodes CDR1 SGHNT and CDR2 YYREEE (reference sequence). This CDR3 is 14 amino acids long. V lost 0 bases and J lost 0, with 6 bases in between. The CDR3 spells CASSLDSLNTEAFF. For the CDR3, the DNA is TGTGCCAGCAGCTTGGACAGTTTGAACACTGAAGCTTTCTTT.

This chain connects TRBV24-1 to TRBJ2-1, with D perhaps matching TRBD2 (6 bases). The CDR3 has 16 residues. Trimming took 3 bases from V and 8 from J, leaving 19 bases between them. The germline gives CDR1 KGHDR, CDR2 SFDVKD. CDR3 DNA: TGTGCCACCAGTGATCATGGGCGGGGAGCAGTGGATGAGCAGTTCTTC. It encodes CATSDHGRGAVDEQFF.